This entry is about one T cell receptor (beta chain). Its antigen is undetermined. This sample is drawn from a study of type 1 regulatory T cells. Study overall: This in vitro CD4 product, T-allo10, is enriched for Tr1 cells and alloantigen-specific.

TCRdb independently ran MiXCR on the reads; one entry per CDR3 protein. Counted here are about 42,000 distinct CDR3 sequences, 9.5% to 15% occurring once; the ten biggest clones make up approximately 8%. The source of this sequence is a human donor in good health. The specimen was cultured non-Tr1 T cells, either the whole culture or a sorted T cell fraction (not recorded which).

The CDR3 is CSASSLVETQYF. CDR3 nucleotides: TGCAGTGCTAGTTCTTTGGTTGAGACCCAGTACTTC. The rearrangement links TRBV20-1 to TRBJ2-5; no firm D call. The V end lost 3 bases, the J end lost 5 bases, and 10 bases lay between the germline ends. The CDR3 covers 12 residues. Germline V lookup: CDR1 DFQATT, CDR2 SNEGSKA (reference sequence).